The 29 T cell receptor beta chains below were found in one sample sequenced in a study of human T cells and chemical hapten exposure. Sample time point: healthy volunteer bleed at 2 weeks. It was unfractionated whole blood from which total RNA was extracted. TCRdb fed the RACE reads into MiXCR, producing one record per CDR3 protein. The table has some 120,000 distinct CDR3 sequences, roughly 9.5% seen once. Material for sequencing was whole blood. The receptor set was obtained from a male donor in good health. Some clones in this sample may be carry-over from other donors' samples.

This clonotype was counted only a few times. The chain carries TRBV5-6 and TRBJ2-2, with 12 bases fitting TRBD2. Germline V gene sequence: CDR1 SGHDT, CDR2 YYEEEE. Losses at the gene ends were 5 bases for V and 4 bases for J; bases not matched to a gene: 3. The CDR3 loop spans 15 amino acids. CDR3 region: CASRPSGRGTGELFF. The CDR3 DNA is TGTGCCAGCAGACCTAGCGGGAGGGGCACCGGGGAGCTGTTTTTT. The full variable domain, in which reference TRBV5-6 and TRBJ2-2 provide the parts outside the CDR3, is DAGVTQSPTHLIKTRGQQVTLRCSPKSGHDTVSWYQQALGQGPQFIFQYYEEEERQRGNFPDRFSGHQFPNYSSELNVNALLLGDSALYLCASRPSGRGTGELFFGEGSRLTVL.

This chain joins TRBV19 and TRBJ2-2, with 9 bases that match TRBD1. Trimming removed 9 bases from V and 6 bases from J; junction bases left unmatched: 5. Germline V gene lookup returns CDR1 LNHDA and CDR2 SQIVND (reference sequence). There are 13 residues in the CDR3. CDR3 region: CASLQGAAGELFF. DNA for the CDR3: TGTGCCAGCCTACAGGGGGCGGCCGGGGAGCTGTTTTTT.

This clonotype came up once. The V gene is TRBV5-1, the J gene TRBJ2-1; no definite D call. The CDR3 spans 14 residues. V was shortened by 1 base and J by 3 bases, with 8 bases between the two germline ends. CDR1 SGHRS and CDR2 YFSETQ come from the germline V gene. This CDR3 is CASSLMSIYNEQFF. The CDR3 coding sequence is TGCGCCAGCAGCTTGATGTCGATCTACAATGAGCAGTTCTTC. The full variable domain, its missing parts supplied by reference TRBV5-1 and TRBJ2-1, is KAGVTQTPRYLIKTRGQQVTLSCSPISGHRSVSWYQQTPGQGLQFLFEYFSETQRNKGNFPGRFSGRQFSNSRSEMNVSTLELGDSALYLCASSLMSIYNEQFFGPGTRLTVL.

This clonotype was found once. The junction does not match germline at one end; this may be a read error. The chain combines TRBV5-1 with TRBJ1-1; D gene uncertain. Germline V gene data show CDR1 as SGHRS and CDR2 as YFSETQ. The CDR3 is 14 residues long. For the CDR3, the DNA is TGCGCCAGCAGCTGGCAAGGACTGAACTCTGAAGCTTTCTTT. Translated: CASSWQGLNSEAFF. Complete variable domain (other parts from reference TRBV5-1 and TRBJ1-1): KAGVTQTPRYLIKTRGQQVTLSCSPISGHRSVSWYQQTPGQGLQFLFEYFSETQRNKGNFPGRFSGRQFSNSRSEMNVSTLELGDSALYLCASSWQGLNSEAFFGQGTRLTVV.

This clonotype occurred many times. The chain uses TRBV7-6 and TRBJ1-2, with 7 positions matching TRBD1. Looked up from germline, CDR1 is SGHVS and CDR2 is FNYEAQ. This CDR3 spans 15 amino acids. Trimming removed 4 bases from V and 4 bases from J; junction bases left unmatched: 9. CDR3 nucleotide sequence: TGTGCCAGCAGCTCAACCACCGGGACAGCCTATGGCTACACCTTC. This encodes CASSSTTGTAYGYTF.

The chain is built from TRBV12-3 or TRBV12-4 and TRBJ1-1, with TRBD1 matching 7 bases. The CDR3 loop spans 16 amino acids. The V segment lost 5 bases and the J segment 0 bases; nucleotides outside the gene matches: 9. As DNA, the CDR3 is TGTGCCAGCAGTAGTCCCGGGACAGTCCTGAACACTGAAGCTTTCTTT. Amino acid sequence: CASSSPGTVLNTEAFF.

This clonotype has a handful of counts. The chain links TRBV4-1 to TRBJ1-1, with 9 bases lining up with TRBD1. J gave up 5 bases and V 0 bases, and 10 bases lay outside the gene matches. This CDR3 is built from 17 residues. Germline-derived CDR1 and CDR2 are MGHRA and YSYEKL. The CDR3 region is CASSQDPGTGPGTEAFF. The CDR3 DNA follows: TGCGCCAGCAGCCAAGATCCCGGGACAGGGCCGGGGACTGAAGCTTTCTTT.

The chain carries TRBV14 and TRBJ1-3, with a weak D call TRBD1 (5 bases). The CDR3 has 16 amino acids. Trimming took 1 base from V and 0 from J, leaving 10 bases between them. Germline-derived CDR1 and CDR2 are SGHDN and FVKESK. This chain's CDR3 is CASSQGGDGSGNTIYF. DNA of the CDR3: TGTGCCAGCAGCCAAGGAGGGGACGGCTCTGGAAACACCATATATTTT.

Ten or more counts support this clonotype. The chain employs TRBV5-1 and TRBJ2-1; 9 bases agree with TRBD2. Per germline, CDR1 SGHRS and CDR2 YFSETQ. The junction had 3 bases not matched to a gene; V was cut back by 2 bases and J by 6 bases. There are 14 residues in the CDR3. CDR3 region: CASSFSGSVNEQFF. Written as DNA, the CDR3 is TGCGCCAGCAGCTTTAGCGGGAGTGTCAATGAGCAGTTCTTC.

The chain links TRBV27 to TRBJ2-1; TRBD2 is a possible D gene (6 bases). Per the germline V gene, CDR1 is MNHEY and CDR2 is SMNVEV (reference sequence). V lost 2 bases and J lost 3, with 17 bases in between. The CDR3 has 17 amino acids. The CDR3 bases are TGTGCCAGCAGTTTACGGGGCAGACCGGGACTCTACAATGAGCAGTTCTTC. This translates into CASSLRGRPGLYNEQFF.

The table lists this clonotype with a few counts. The chain recombines TRBV5-4 with TRBJ1-2; 7 nucleotides agree with TRBD1. CDR1 is SGHNT, CDR2 YYREEE, per germline (reference sequence). Trimming took 6 bases from V and 3 from J; bases not matched to a gene: 23. This CDR3 contains 19 residues. CDR3 region: CASTGVASSSGQAYYGYTF. CDR3 DNA sequence: TGTGCCAGCACTGGAGTGGCCAGCAGCTCTGGACAGGCCTACTATGGCTACACCTTC.

Points on this clonotype: One base away lies a much larger clone, so this may be a sequencing read error. The chain links TRBV4-1 to TRBJ2-1, with TRBD2 matching over 10 bases. The CDR3 contains 15 residues. Germline V gene lookup returns CDR1 MGHRA and CDR2 YSYEKL. CDR3 amino acids: CPSSLTSGEYNEQFF. CDR3 DNA sequence: TGCCCCAGCAGCCTAACTAGCGGGGAATACAATGAGCAGTTCTTC.

This clonotype was detected only a few times. The V and J genes are TRBV7-2 and TRBJ2-2; 14 bases are a match to TRBD2. V dropped 2 bases and J dropped 6; count of bases not matched to a gene: 14. CDR3 length: 20 residues. Per germline, CDR1 SGHTA and CDR2 FQGNSA. For the CDR3, the DNA is TGTGCCAGCAGCTTAAGAGCCCTGAGGGGACTAGCGGGAGACCCCGGGGAGCTGTTTTTT. Protein product: CASSLRALRGLAGDPGELFF. The full variable domain, rest sourced from reference TRBV7-2 and TRBJ2-2, is GAGVSQSPSNKVTEKGKDVELRCDPISGHTALYWYRQSLGQGLEFLIYFQGNSAPDKSGLPSDRFSAERTGGSVSTLTIQRTQQEDSAVYLCASSLRALRGLAGDPGELFFGEGSRLTVL.

This clonotype showed up just once. The V call is TRBV5-1, the J call TRBJ2-7, with 10 bases that match TRBD2. Germline V gene sequence: CDR1 SGHRS, CDR2 YFSETQ. The CDR3 runs 15 residues. J lost 2 bases, V lost 1 base, and 3 bases had no gene match. The CDR3 DNA is TGCGCCAGCAGCTTGAGGACTAGCGGCACCTACGAGCAGTACTTC. Translated: CASSLRTSGTYEQYF.

This clonotype came up a few times. This sequence joins TRBV11-2 and TRBJ1-1; D is possibly TRBD1 (6 bases). The CDR3 is 19 amino acids. Trimming pared 11 bases from V and 0 bases from J, leaving 31 bases between. Per the germline V gene, CDR1 is SGHAT and CDR2 is FQNNGV. The CDR3 sequence is CASRGGYHDIGVMNTEAFF. As DNA, the CDR3 is TGTGCCTCCCGAGGGGGGTACCACGACATAGGTGTAATGAACACTGAAGCTTTCTTT.

This clonotype was seen ten or more times. The chain combines TRBV18 with TRBJ1-6; no clear D. This CDR3 spans 13 amino acids. Germline loops: CDR1 KGHSH, CDR2 LQKENI. Trimming took off 5 bases at V and 6 bases at J, with 8 bases between the two ends. This chain's CDR3 is CASSTDPNSPLHF. For the CDR3, the DNA is TGTGCCAGCTCAACGGACCCTAATTCACCCCTCCACTTT.

This clonotype was found a few times. CDR3 DNA sequence: TGTGCCAGCAGCTTGGTGGACAGGGTAGGAGAGACCCAGTACTTC. This sequence encodes CASSLVDRVGETQYF. This chain joins TRBV5-4 and TRBJ2-5; 8 bases align to TRBD1. Losses at the gene ends were 0 bases for V and 4 bases for J; bases not matched to a gene: 5. The CDR3 is made up of 15 amino acids. The germline V gene encodes CDR1 SGHNT and CDR2 YYREEE (reference sequence).

The sample holds many counts of this clonotype. The chain links TRBV3-1 to TRBJ1-1; no clear D. The germline gives CDR1 LGHDT, CDR2 YNNKEL (reference sequence). V lost 6 bases to trimming and J lost 3 bases, with 5 bases between them. The CDR3 is made up of 11 amino acids. Written as DNA, the CDR3 is TGTGCCAGCAGGAGAGACACTGAAGCTTTCTTT. Its translation is CASRRDTEAFF.

On this clonotype: One end of the junction fails to match germline, which may point to a read error. CDR3 sequence (DNA): TGTGACTGGAGTGGATGGGGCAGTCTGAACACTGAAGCTTTCTTT. As protein: CDWSGWGSLNTEAFF. This rearrangement joins TRBV30 to TRBJ1-1; D is possibly TRBD1 (5 bases). Germline V CDR1 and CDR2: GTSNPN, SVGIG (reference sequence). This CDR3 is built from 15 residues.

The J gene is TRBJ2-7, the V gene TRBV12-3 or TRBV12-4, with D hard to call. This CDR3 comprises 14 residues. Trimming took off 1 base at V and 3 bases at J, with 10 bases between the two ends. The CDR3 coding sequence is TGTGCCAGCAGTTTAGGCGCAACTGGCTACGAGCAGTACTTC. Amino acids: CASSLGATGYEQYF.

The V and J genes are TRBV10-3 and TRBJ2-7, with 13 positions matching TRBD2. V shed 5 bases, J shed 5 bases, and the junction held 6 bases outside the gene matches. From germline, CDR1 is ENHRY and CDR2 SYGVKD. The CDR3 loop spans 15 amino acids. The CDR3 reads CAISSRTSGGDEQYF. CDR3 sequence (DNA): TGTGCCATCAGTTCCCGGACTAGCGGGGGAGACGAGCAGTACTTC.

The gene calls are TRBV14 and TRBJ2-1; TRBD2 might be the D (5 bases). Germline-derived CDR1 and CDR2 are SGHDN and FVKESK. V lost 0 bases and J 0 bases, leaving 9 bases between the germline ends. This CDR3 comprises 16 residues. The CDR3 DNA reads as TGTGCCAGCAGCCAAGACGAGCGGTACTCCTACAATGAGCAGTTCTTC. Translating it yields CASSQDERYSYNEQFF.

The chain is built from TRBV20-1 and TRBJ1-5, with D uncertain. The CDR3 is 16 amino acids. Germline CDR1 is DFQATT and CDR2 is SNEGSKA (reference sequence). The V gene lost 1 base and the J gene lost 2 bases, with 15 bases spanning the gap. CDR3 nucleotides: TGCAGTGCTAGAGCCCGAGAGGGTGTCGGCAATCAGCCCCAGCATTTT. This sequence encodes CSARAREGVGNQPQHF.

The chain carries TRBV10-3 and TRBJ2-2; 8 nucleotides line up with TRBD1. V was clipped by 10 bases and J by 6 bases; unmatched bases: 4. The CDR3 is 12 amino acids. Germline CDR1 and CDR2: ENHRY and SYGVKD. As DNA, the CDR3 is TGTGCCAGCGACAGGGGTTCCGGGGAGCTGTTTTTT. Protein: CASDRGSGELFF.

The rearrangement links TRBV29-1 to TRBJ2-1; the D is unclear. The CDR3 is 12 residues long. The V gene's germline CDR1 is SQVTM and CDR2 ANQGSEA. V was clipped by 0 bases and J by 5 bases, with 5 bases between them. The CDR3 nucleotides are TGCAGCGTTGAAGATGTTAACAATGAGCAGTTCTTC. It encodes CSVEDVNNEQFF.

Ten or more counts support this clonotype. The chain joins TRBV3-1 to TRBJ2-1, with 8 bases fitting TRBD1. The J segment lost 7 bases and the V segment lost 4 bases, leaving 12 bases of the junction unmatched. Germline lookup yields CDR1 LGHDT and CDR2 YNNKEL (reference sequence). There are 16 residues in the CDR3. CDR3 in DNA: TGTGCCAGCAGCCCTACCGGGACAGGCATGAGGAATGAGCAGTTCTTC. Translated, it gives CASSPTGTGMRNEQFF.

This clonotype was seen only a few times. The genes are TRBV9 and TRBJ2-5, with a possible D match to TRBD1 (6 bases). CDR3 size: 14 residues. V was trimmed by 3 bases and J by 5 bases, leaving 14 bases between them. The germline V gene has CDR1 SGDLS and CDR2 YYNGEE. CDR3 nucleotides: TGTGCCAGCAGCGCGACACAGGGTAGGGAGACCCAGTACTTC. Translated: CASSATQGRETQYF. Looking up the rest from reference TRBV9 and TRBJ2-5 gives the full variable domain: DSGVTQTPKHLITATGQRVTLRCSPRSGDLSVYWYQQSLDQGLQFLIQYYNGEERAKGNILERFSAQQFPDLHSELNLSSLELGDSALYFCASSATQGRETQYFGPGTRLLVL.

V and J are TRBV5-4 and TRBJ1-2, with 7 bases fitting TRBD1. The V gene end was trimmed by 4 bases and the J gene end by 3 bases; junction bases not matched to a gene: 3. The CDR3 covers 13 residues. Germline assignment: CDR1 SGHNT and CDR2 YYREEE (reference sequence). The CDR3 DNA follows: TGTGCCAGCAGCGGCGGACAGGACTATGGCTACACCTTC. Translated, it gives CASSGGQDYGYTF.

In its sample, this clonotype was seen a few times. The chain is built from TRBV5-4 and TRBJ2-5; the match to TRBD2 covers 13 bases. V gave up 3 bases and J gave up 2 bases; unmatched junction bases: 7. Germline values: CDR1 SGHNT, CDR2 YYREEE (reference sequence). The CDR3 has 17 amino acids. The CDR3 DNA is TGTGCCAGCAGCTCCGGCCTGACTAGCGGGGGGCAAGAGACCCAGTACTTC. This sequence encodes CASSSGLTSGGQETQYF.